This T cell receptor (beta chain) was sequenced in a study of early T cells in non-severe SARS-CoV-2 infection. For the study at large: Whole-blood bulk RNA, unsorted, was sequenced, and chains were unpaired. Overall study findings and caveats: Using VDJdb, the matching emphasized anti-spike CD8 responses while missing private and CD4 specificities.

CDR1 LNHDA and CDR2 SQIVND come from the germline V gene (reference sequence). V was shortened by 8 bases and J by 1 base, with 9 bases between the two germline ends. The CDR3 length is 14 residues. A remark on this clonotype: Its antigen is currently unknown.

Unique molecular identifiers tagged individual cDNA molecules. TCRdb reprocessed the 5' RACE reads via MiXCR and lists one record per CDR3 protein. The profile covers about 64,000 distinct CDR3 sequences, with roughly an eighth appearing a single time and over 1.3% taken by the ten largest. Sample: whole blood, taken at baseline. The TCR sequence derives from an adult who was a healthcare worker with PCR-confirmed SARS-CoV-2 infection or an uninfected control (not recorded which). This chain connects TRBV19 to TRBJ2-6; the D is unclear. CDR3 bases: TGTGCCAGTGCAACACCGTCTGGGGCCAACGTCCTGACTTTC. Translated: CASATPSGANVLTF. Full variable domain (missing parts from reference TRBV19 and TRBJ2-6): DGGITQSPKYLFRKEGQNVTLSCEQNLNHDAMYWYRQDPGQGLRLIYYSQIVNDFQKGDIAEGYSVSREKKESFPLTVTSAQKNPTAFYLCASATPSGANVLTFGAGSRLTVL.